This record covers a single TCR beta chain. The data derive from a study of blood T cell repertoires in COVID-19. The wider study: PBMCs, B-cell-depleted T cells, or T cells provided the cDNA or gDNA that made up the material.

Trimming cost V 2 bases and J 3 bases, with 7 bases left between them. Germline CDR1 is MGHDK and CDR2 is SYGVNS. The CDR3 is 13 amino acids. The method was immunoSEQ multiplex PCR; TCRdb's version includes in-frame clones alone and lacks a portion of them. The table lists approximately 300,000 clones, 70% to 90% of them singletons. This sequence was found in a woman in her 30s who had recovered from COVID-19. The chain joins TRBV25-1 to TRBJ1-2; D remains unclear. Sequencing was done on a sample of PBMCs or T cells enriched from blood (not recorded which). The DNA of the CDR3 is TGTGCCAGCAGTGAAAGACTTTACTATGGCTACACCTTC. It yields the protein CASSERLYYGYTF.